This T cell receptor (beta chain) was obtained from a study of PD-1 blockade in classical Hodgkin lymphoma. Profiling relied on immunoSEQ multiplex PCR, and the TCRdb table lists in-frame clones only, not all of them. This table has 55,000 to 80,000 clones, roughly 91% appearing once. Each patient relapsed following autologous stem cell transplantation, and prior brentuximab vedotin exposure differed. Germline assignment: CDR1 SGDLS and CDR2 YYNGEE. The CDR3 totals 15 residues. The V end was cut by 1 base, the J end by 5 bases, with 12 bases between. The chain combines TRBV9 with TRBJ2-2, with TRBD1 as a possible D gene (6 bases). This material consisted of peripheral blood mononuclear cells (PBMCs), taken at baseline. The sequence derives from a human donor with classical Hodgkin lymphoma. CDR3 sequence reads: CASSVSGTTTGELFF. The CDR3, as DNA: TGTGCCAGCAGCGTATCTGGGACAACAACCGGGGAGCTGTTTTTT.